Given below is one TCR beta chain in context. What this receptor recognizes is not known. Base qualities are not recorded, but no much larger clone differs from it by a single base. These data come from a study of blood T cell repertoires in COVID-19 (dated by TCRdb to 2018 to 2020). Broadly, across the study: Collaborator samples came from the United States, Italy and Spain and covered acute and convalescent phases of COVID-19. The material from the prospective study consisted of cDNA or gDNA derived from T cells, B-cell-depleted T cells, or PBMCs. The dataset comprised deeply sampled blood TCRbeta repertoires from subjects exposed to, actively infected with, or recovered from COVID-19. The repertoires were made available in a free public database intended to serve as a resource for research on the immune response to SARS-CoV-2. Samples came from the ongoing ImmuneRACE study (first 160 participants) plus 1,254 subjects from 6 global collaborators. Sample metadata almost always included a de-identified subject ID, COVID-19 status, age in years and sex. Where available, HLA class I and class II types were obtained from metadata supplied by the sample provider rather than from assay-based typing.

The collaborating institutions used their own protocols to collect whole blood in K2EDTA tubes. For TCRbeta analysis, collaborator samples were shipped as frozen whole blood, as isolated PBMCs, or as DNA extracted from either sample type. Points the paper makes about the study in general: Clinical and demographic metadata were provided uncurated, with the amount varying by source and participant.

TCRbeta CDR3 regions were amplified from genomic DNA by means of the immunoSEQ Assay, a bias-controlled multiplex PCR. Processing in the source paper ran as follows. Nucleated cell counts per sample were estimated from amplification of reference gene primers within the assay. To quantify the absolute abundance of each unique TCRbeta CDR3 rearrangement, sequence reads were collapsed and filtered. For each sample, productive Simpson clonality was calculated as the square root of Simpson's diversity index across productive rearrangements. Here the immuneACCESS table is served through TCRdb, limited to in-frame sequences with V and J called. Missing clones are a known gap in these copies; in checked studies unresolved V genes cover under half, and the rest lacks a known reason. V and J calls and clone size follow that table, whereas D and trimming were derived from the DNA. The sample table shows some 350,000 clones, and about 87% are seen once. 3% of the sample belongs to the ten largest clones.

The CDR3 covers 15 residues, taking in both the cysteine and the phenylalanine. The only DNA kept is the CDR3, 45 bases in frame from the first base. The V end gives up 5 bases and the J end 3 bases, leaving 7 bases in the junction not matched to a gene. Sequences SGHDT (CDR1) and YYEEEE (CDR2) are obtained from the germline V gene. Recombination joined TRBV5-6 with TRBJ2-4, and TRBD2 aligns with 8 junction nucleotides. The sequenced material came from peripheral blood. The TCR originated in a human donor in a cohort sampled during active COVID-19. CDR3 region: CASRPGGGGKNIQYF. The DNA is TGTGCCAGCAGACCCGGGGGGGGCGGCAAAAACATTCAGTACTTC.